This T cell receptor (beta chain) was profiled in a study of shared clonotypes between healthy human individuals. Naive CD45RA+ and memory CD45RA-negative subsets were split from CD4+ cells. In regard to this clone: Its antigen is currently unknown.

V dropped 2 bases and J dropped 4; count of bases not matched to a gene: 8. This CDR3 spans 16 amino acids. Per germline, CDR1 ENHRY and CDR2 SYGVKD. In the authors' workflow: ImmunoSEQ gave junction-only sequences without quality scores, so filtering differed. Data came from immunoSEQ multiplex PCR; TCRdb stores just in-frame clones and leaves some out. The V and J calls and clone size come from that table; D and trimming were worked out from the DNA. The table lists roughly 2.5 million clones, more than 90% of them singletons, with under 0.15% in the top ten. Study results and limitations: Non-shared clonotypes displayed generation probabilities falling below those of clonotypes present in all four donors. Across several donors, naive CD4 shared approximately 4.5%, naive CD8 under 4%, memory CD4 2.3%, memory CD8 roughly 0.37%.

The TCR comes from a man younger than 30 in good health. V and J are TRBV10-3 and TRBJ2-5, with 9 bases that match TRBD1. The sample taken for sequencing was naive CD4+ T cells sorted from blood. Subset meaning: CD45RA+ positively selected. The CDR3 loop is CAISEGTGFVTETQYF. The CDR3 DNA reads TGTGCCATCAGTGAGGGGACAGGGTTCGTAACAGAGACCCAGTACTTC.